This T cell receptor beta chain was sequenced during a study of T-cell reconstitution after alpha-beta-depleted transplantation in children. The TCRbeta library incorporated unique molecular identifiers. A single record per CDR3 protein comes from TCRdb applying MiXCR to the PCR reads. This table holds 250,000 to 400,000 distinct CDR3 sequences, 23% found once. Germline CDR1 reads DFQATT; CDR2 reads SNEGSKA (reference sequence). CDR3 size: 16 residues. After removal of 2 bases from V and 4 bases from J, the junction contained 11 bases not matched to a gene. The sample in question was PBMCs, mostly from graft donor cells, obtained 180 days after TCRalphabeta/CD19-depleted stem cell transplant. The source is a male patient aged 10 to 17 who had a stem cell transplant for acute lymphoblastic leukemia, so the T cells may come from the graft donor. This rearrangement joins TRBV20-1 to TRBJ2-3; 8 bases map to TRBD2. The CDR3, as DNA: TGCAGTGCTAGACCGTCCCGCGGGAGGAGGGCAGATACGCAGTATTTT. Protein sequence: CSARPSRGRRADTQYF.